What follows describes a single TCR beta chain. The sample comes from a study of CD8+ T cells in alopecia areata. RNA was isolated and reverse transcribed to cDNA, the sequencing template. Data came from immunoSEQ multiplex PCR; TCRdb stores just in-frame clones and leaves some out. Among 140,000 to 150,000 clones, around 50% were seen once, and the ten largest hold roughly 6.7%. The CDR3 is made up of 11 amino acids. V gave up 3 bases and J gave up 6 bases, with 3 bases separating them. This clonotype originated in a human donor with alopecia areata. This chain connects TRBV23-1 to TRBJ1-5; D gene uncertain. TRBV23-1 is designated an ORF whose function remains uncertain. This specimen was CD4+ T cells sorted from blood, taken at week 0. The CDR3 reads CASSQRQPQHF. CDR3 coding DNA: TGCGCCAGCAGTCAGCGTCAGCCCCAGCATTTT.